A single T cell receptor beta chain is shown here with its context. The authors' processing: Amplified reference gene primers provided the basis for estimating nucleated cell counts. Measured with immunoSEQ multiplex PCR; TCRdb has only the in-frame clones, and not every one. V, J and clone size are those of that table, while D and trimming were read from the DNA. Of approximately 500,000 clones in the sample, 70% to 90% were seen once. This sample is drawn from a study of blood T cell repertoires in COVID-19. Background on the study: Specimens from acute and convalescent COVID-19 originated in the United States, Italy and Spain. T cells, B-cell-depleted T cells, or PBMCs provided the cDNA or gDNA that served as material.

From germline, CDR1 is MGHDK and CDR2 SYGVNS. The CDR3 has 15 residues. The ends lost 6 bases at V and 8 bases at J; junction bases unmatched: 13. Membership in each cohort depended on participant-reported clinical history. The J gene is TRBJ1-2, the V gene TRBV25-1, with 9 bases that match TRBD1. Sequenced input: PBMCs or T cells enriched from blood (not recorded which). The TCR was taken from a woman aged 40 to 50 who had recovered from COVID-19. The CDR3 spells CASSCGQGRFCGYTF. The CDR3 bases are TGTGCCAGCAGCTGCGGACAGGGGAGATTTTGCGGCTACACCTTC.